This T cell receptor (beta chain) derives from a study of blood T cell repertoires in COVID-19. Germline V gene sequence: CDR1 SGHRS, CDR2 YFSETQ. V shed 2 bases, J shed 7 bases, and the junction held 4 bases outside the gene matches. The CDR3 spans 15 residues. Original handling: Using reference gene primer amplification, nucleated cell counts were estimated. TCRdb keeps only in-frame clones here, not all; method: immunoSEQ multiplex PCR. D and trimming come from the DNA, and the V and J calls and clone size come from that table. Of about 59,000 clones in the sample, almost 80% were seen once. The table lists this clone with a few counts.

V gene TRBV5-1 combines with J gene TRBJ2-1; 12 bases fit TRBD1. The clonotype was recovered from a man older than 75 with acute or convalescent COVID-19. The sample was peripheral blood. CDR3 protein: CASSLGTGGWNEQFF. The CDR3 DNA is TGCGCCAGCAGCTTAGGGACAGGGGGCTGGAATGAGCAGTTCTTC.